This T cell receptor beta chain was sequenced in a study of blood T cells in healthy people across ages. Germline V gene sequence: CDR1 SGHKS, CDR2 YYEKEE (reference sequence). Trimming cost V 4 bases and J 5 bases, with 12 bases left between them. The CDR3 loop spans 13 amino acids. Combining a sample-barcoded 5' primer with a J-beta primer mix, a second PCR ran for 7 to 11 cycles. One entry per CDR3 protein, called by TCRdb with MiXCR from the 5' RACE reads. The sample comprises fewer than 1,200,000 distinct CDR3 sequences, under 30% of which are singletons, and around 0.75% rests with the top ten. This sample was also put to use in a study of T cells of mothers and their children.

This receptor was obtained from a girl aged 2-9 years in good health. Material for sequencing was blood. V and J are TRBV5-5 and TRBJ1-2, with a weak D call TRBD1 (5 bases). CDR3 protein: CASSAPGPYGYTF. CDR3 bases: TGTGCCAGCAGCGCCCCGGGGCCTTATGGCTACACCTTC. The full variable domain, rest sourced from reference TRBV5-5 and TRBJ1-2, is DAGVTQSPTHLIKTRGQQVTLRCSPISGHKSVSWYQQVLGQGPQFIFQYYEKEERGRGNFPDRFSARQFPNYSSELNVNALLLGDSALYLCASSAPGPYGYTFGSGTRLTVV.